One and the same sample provided the 2 T cell receptor beta chains below, sequenced in a study of T cell responses to AZD1222 COVID-19 vaccine (dated by TCRdb to the early 2020s). Per the publication, the time point label means: baseline before first vaccination. Preparation of the library involved the immunoSEQ multiplex PCR assay. TCRdb obtained this table from immuneACCESS and retained in-frame rearrangements with V and J assigned. These tables miss some clones; where compared with another copy, unresolved V genes account for less than half of the shortfall, and the remainder is unexplained. This sample comprises 100,000 or so clones, 70% to 90% of them detected only once. The ten most abundant clones make up around 1.5% of the sample. The starting material was peripheral blood, obtained on day 0 of AZD1222 vaccination. These receptors were obtained from an adult in good health.

This clone occurred a few times. V gene TRBV19 combines with J gene TRBJ1-6, with 9 bases fitting TRBD1. Germline values: CDR1 LNHDA, CDR2 SQIVND (reference sequence). The CDR3 extends over 16 amino acids. The V segment lost 5 bases and the J segment 7 bases; nucleotides outside the gene matches: 9. The DNA of the CDR3 is TGTGCCAGTAGTGAACAGGGGGCGGTGGAGAATTCACCCCTCCACTTT. It specifies CASSEQGAVENSPLHF.

The rearrangement joins TRBV28 to TRBJ1-2; D is uncertain. The CDR3 contains 14 residues. Germline V gene lookup returns CDR1 MDHEN and CDR2 SYDVKM. Deletions cut 3 bases from V and 0 bases from J, with 8 bases between. For the CDR3, the DNA is TGTGCCAGCAGTTTTCCGCAGGCTAACTATGGCTACACCTTC. It is translated as CASSFPQANYGYTF.